Listed here are 17 T cell receptor beta chains from one sample, sequenced in a study of blood T cell repertoires in COVID-19. Generated by immunoSEQ multiplex PCR, the TCRdb table keeps only in-frame clones and is missing some. The sample gives roughly 95,000 clones, roughly 82% of which show up once; roughly 18% is in the top ten. Sequencing input: peripheral blood. These receptors came from a man aged 80 or over with acute or convalescent COVID-19.

This sequence joins TRBV28 and TRBJ2-1; 7 nucleotides agree with TRBD2. Germline V gene lookup returns CDR1 MDHEN and CDR2 SYDVKM. With 7 bases clipped from V and 3 bases from J, the junction kept 6 bases outside the gene matches. The CDR3 extends over 14 amino acids. The CDR3 DNA reads TGTGCCAGCAAATGGGGGGACTACTACAATGAGCAGTTCTTC. It yields the protein CASKWGDYYNEQFF.

The chain joins TRBV11-3 to TRBJ2-6; possible D gene TRBD1, 6 bases. The CDR3 is made up of 16 amino acids. The V gene's germline CDR1 is SGHNT and CDR2 YENEEA. Trimming took 3 bases from V and 1 from J, leaving 10 bases between them. CDR3 residues: CASSLDSASGANVLTF. The CDR3 coding sequence is TGTGCCAGCAGCTTGGACAGCGCATCTGGGGCCAACGTCCTGACTTTC.

This clone has a handful of counts. The J gene is TRBJ2-2, the V gene TRBV11-2, with D possibly matching TRBD2 (5 bases). The V gene lost 4 bases and the J gene lost 5 bases, with 14 bases spanning the gap. The CDR3 has 15 amino acids. Looked up from germline, CDR1 is SGHAT and CDR2 is FQNNGV. The CDR3 here is CASSSRTAWTGELFF. The CDR3 nucleotides read TGTGCCAGCAGCTCACGGACTGCGTGGACCGGGGAGCTGTTTTTT.

This clone came up once. The same CDR3 can be traced to other DNA sequences in this sample. The chain carries TRBV9 and TRBJ2-5; D unresolved. Trimming shortened V by 0 bases and J by 2 bases, and 11 bases separated the two germline ends. Germline V gives CDR1 SGDLS, CDR2 YYNGEE. This CDR3 comprises 15 residues. The CDR3 loop reads CASSVDSGMQETQYF. CDR3 nucleotides: TGTGCCAGCAGCGTAGATTCAGGAATGCAAGAGACCCAGTACTTC.

The chain uses TRBV7-2 and TRBJ1-4; 11 bases are shared with TRBD1. The V and J ends lost 5 bases and 8 bases, in that order; junction bases with no gene match: 7. The CDR3 is 15 amino acids. Germline V gene data show CDR1 as SGHTA and CDR2 as FQGNSA. CDR3 in amino acids: CASSTPRDRGEKLFF. As DNA, the CDR3 is TGTGCCAGCAGCACCCCCCGGGACAGGGGGGAAAAACTGTTTTTT.

V usage is TRBV18 and J usage is TRBJ1-4; 8 nucleotides agree with TRBD1. Trimming cost V 3 bases and J 0 bases; bases outside gene matches: 9. The germline V gene has CDR1 KGHSH and CDR2 LQKENI. The CDR3 spans 18 residues. In nucleotides, the CDR3 is TGTGCCAGCTCACCCCTGGCAGGGGGCGGAGCAACTAATGAAAAACTGTTTTTT. Translated, it gives CASSPLAGGGATNEKLFF.

This clone was found a few times. This chain links TRBV18 with TRBJ2-5, with 14 bases that match TRBD2. J was trimmed by 5 bases and V by 4 bases; bases with no gene match: 3. CDR1 is KGHSH, CDR2 LQKENI, per germline. CDR3 length: 15 amino acids. In nucleotides, the CDR3 is TGTGCCAGCTCACTGGGACTAGCGGGAGACGAGACCCAGTACTTC. Amino acid sequence: CASSLGLAGDETQYF.

V usage is TRBV4-3 and J usage is TRBJ1-2, with 8 bases matching TRBD1. This CDR3 spans 15 amino acids. Germline V lookup: CDR1 LGHNA, CDR2 YSLEER. V shed 2 bases, J shed 1 base, and the junction held 3 bases outside the gene matches. The CDR3 region has the DNA TGCGCCAGCAGCCAAACAGGGGGAAATAACTATGGCTACACCTTC. Translation: CASSQTGGNNYGYTF.

The chain uses TRBV5-8 and TRBJ1-5; perhaps TRBD1 as D (5 bases). V lost 1 base and J lost 0, with 8 bases in between. Germline V gene lookup returns CDR1 SGHTS and CDR2 YDEGEE. The CDR3 runs to 15 residues. The CDR3 DNA is TGTGCCAGCAGCTTGAGACAGTTTAGCAATCAGCCCCAGCATTTT. It specifies CASSLRQFSNQPQHF.

CDR3 amino acids: CASSVSLAGAHDTQYF. Here the CDR3 DNA reads TGTGCCAGCAGCGTATCGCTAGCGGGGGCCCACGATACGCAGTATTTT. This chain connects TRBV9 to TRBJ2-3; 10 nucleotides match TRBD2. Germline-derived CDR1 and CDR2 are SGDLS and YYNGEE. The CDR3 sequence is 16 residues long. Losses at the gene ends were 1 base for V and 6 bases for J; bases not matched to a gene: 8.

In its sample, this clone was seen once. The chain employs TRBV7-2 and TRBJ1-2; TRBD1 matches 8 bases. The CDR3 contains 17 residues. Germline-derived CDR1 and CDR2 are SGHTA and FQGNSA. Unmatched junction bases numbered 15, after V lost 5 bases and J lost 4 bases. For the CDR3, the DNA is TGTGCCAGCAGCCCCCGGCCTTCATCAGGGGGCTTCTATGGCTACACCTTC. This gives the protein CASSPRPSSGGFYGYTF.

V and J are TRBV9 and TRBJ2-7; TRBD1 matches at 8 bases. Trimming took 3 bases from V and 3 from J; bases not matched to a gene: 5. Germline V CDR1 and CDR2: SGDLS, YYNGEE. The CDR3 runs 14 residues. This CDR3 is CASSAGQGRYEQYF. As DNA, the CDR3 is TGTGCCAGCAGCGCTGGACAGGGCCGCTACGAGCAGTACTTC.

The chain has TRBV7-9 and TRBJ1-1, with D unresolved. The germline V and J ends were trimmed by 2 bases and 3 bases, with 7 bases remaining between them. The CDR3 sequence is 13 residues long. Germline loops: CDR1 SEHNR, CDR2 FQNEAQ (reference sequence). CDR3 nucleotides: TGTGCCAGCAGCTTAATGAGGGACACTGAAGCTTTCTTT. This translates into CASSLMRDTEAFF. The full variable domain, rest sourced from reference TRBV7-9 and TRBJ1-1, is DTGVSQNPRHKITKRGQNVTFRCDPISEHNRLYWYRQTLGQGPEFLTYFQNEAQLEKSRLLSDRFSAERPKGSFSTLEIQRTEQGDSAMYLCASSLMRDTEAFFGQGTRLTVV.

The chain couples TRBV7-2 to TRBJ2-2, with D perhaps matching TRBD1 (5 bases). The CDR3 totals 14 residues. The V gene lost 5 bases and the J gene lost 7 bases, with 14 bases spanning the gap. The germline V gene encodes CDR1 SGHTA and CDR2 FQGNSA. The CDR3 DNA reads TGTGCCAGCAGCCGCAATCAGGGCTACGGGGAGCTGTTTTTT. Protein sequence: CASSRNQGYGELFF.

The V call is TRBV9, the J call TRBJ1-4; no definite D call. V dropped 4 bases and J dropped 4 bases, with 17 bases sitting between them. Germline assignment: CDR1 SGDLS and CDR2 YYNGEE. The CDR3 runs 16 residues. For the CDR3, the DNA is TGTGCCAGCAGCACTCAGCTTGGAGGTTATAATGAAAAACTGTTTTTT. Protein: CASSTQLGGYNEKLFF.

This chain uses TRBV5-1 with TRBJ1-6, with a possible D match to TRBD1 (6 bases). The CDR3 has 15 residues. Germline CDR1 is SGHRS and CDR2 is YFSETQ. V lost 0 bases and J lost 10, with 14 bases in between. The CDR3 protein is CASSLGQVSPSPLHF. CDR3 coding DNA: TGCGCCAGCAGCTTGGGACAGGTCAGTCCCTCACCCCTCCACTTT.

The chain uses TRBV18 and TRBJ1-2, with TRBD1 matching over 9 bases. The CDR3 contains 14 residues. V lost 5 bases and J lost 8; bases outside the gene matches: 9. Germline-derived CDR1 and CDR2 are KGHSH and LQKENI. CDR3 nucleotides: TGTGCCAGCTCAGGGCGACAGGGGGTCGACGGCTACACCTTC. This translates into CASSGRQGVDGYTF.